This entry lists 31 T cell receptor beta chains sequenced from one sample in a study of blood T cell repertoires in COVID-19. Data came from immunoSEQ multiplex PCR; TCRdb stores just in-frame clones and leaves some out. The sample yields fewer than 350,000 clones, about 90% seen once. Input material: peripheral blood. Receptor source: a woman aged 50 to 60 who had recovered from COVID-19.

With regard to this clone: The sample carries other DNA sequences with the same CDR3. The chain uses TRBV11-2 and TRBJ1-4; D possibly corresponds to TRBD1 (5 bases). Germline V gives CDR1 SGHAT, CDR2 FQNNGV. The CDR3 has 16 residues. V was pared by 5 bases and J by 0 bases, with 13 bases between. CDR3 DNA sequence: TGTGCCAGCAGCCCACCGGGAGGGGCAACTAATGAAAAACTGTTTTTT. This translates into CASSPPGGATNEKLFF.

The chain carries TRBV28 and TRBJ2-1, with 10 nucleotides matching TRBD2. This CDR3 is built from 15 residues. V was pared by 2 bases and J by 4 bases, with 2 bases of the junction left unmatched. The V gene's germline CDR1 is MDHEN and CDR2 SYDVKM. The CDR3 is CASSLELAGYNEQFF. CDR3 in DNA: TGTGCCAGCAGTTTAGAACTAGCGGGATACAATGAGCAGTTCTTC.

The CDR3 nucleotides read TGTGCCAGCAGTGAAAGCGGGGCGAACACCGGGGAGCTGTTTTTT. Translating gives CASSESGANTGELFF. J is TRBJ2-2 and V is TRBV16; TRBD2 matches at 7 bases. CDR3 length equals 15 residues. V shed 6 bases, J shed 0 bases, and the junction held 4 bases outside the gene matches. Germline-derived CDR1 and CDR2 are KGHSY and FQNENV. Full variable domain (rest looked up from reference TRBV16 and TRBJ2-2): GEEVAQTPKHLVRGEGQKAKLYCAPIKGHSYVFWYQQVLKNEFKFLISFQNENVFDETGMPKERFSAKCLPNSPCSLEIQATKLEDSAVYFCASSESGANTGELFFGEGSRLTVL.

The gene calls are TRBV6-6 and TRBJ1-5; D is unclear. The CDR3 extends over 13 amino acids. The ends were cut back, 3 bases at V and 10 bases at J, with 13 bases in the middle. Germline V gives CDR1 MNHNY, CDR2 SVGAGI (reference sequence). The CDR3 coding sequence is TGTGCCAGCAGTTATAGGGAGGAGGGTCCCCAGCATTTT. Its protein is CASSYREEGPQHF.

The chain employs TRBV6-6 and TRBJ1-5, with 7 bases lining up with TRBD1. The V and J ends lost 6 bases and 1 base, in that order; junction bases with no gene match: 6. Germline lookup yields CDR1 MNHNY and CDR2 SVGAGI (reference sequence). This CDR3 region has 15 residues. Here the CDR3 DNA reads TGTGCCAGCAGCGAGCGACAGGGAAGCAATCAGCCCCAGCATTTT. Translating it yields CASSERQGSNQPQHF.

This clone appeared a single time. This sequence joins TRBV9 and TRBJ2-2, with 8 nucleotides matching TRBD2. The CDR3 is 14 amino acids. Germline V CDR1 and CDR2: SGDLS, YYNGEE. V shed 5 bases, J shed 2 bases, and the junction held 2 bases outside the gene matches. CDR3 sequence (DNA): TGTGCCAGCAGGCGGGAGGTTAACACCGGGGAGCTGTTTTTT. Protein product: CASRREVNTGELFF.

The chain has TRBV20-1 and TRBJ2-1; D is ambiguous. The CDR3 has 14 amino acids. Germline CDR1 and CDR2: DFQATT and SNEGSKA (reference sequence). With 3 bases removed from V and 5 bases from J, the gap between germline ends came to 14 bases. The CDR3 loop is CSASKIPVHNEQFF. The CDR3 bases are TGCAGTGCTAGTAAAATTCCGGTTCACAATGAGCAGTTCTTC.

This clone was picked up a small number of times. The chain combines TRBV28 with TRBJ2-7; perhaps TRBD2 as D (5 bases). In germline, CDR1 is MDHEN, CDR2 SYDVKM. The V gene lost 5 bases and the J gene lost 2 bases, with 7 bases spanning the gap. CDR3 length: 12 residues. The DNA for the CDR3 is TGTGCCAGCAGTAGCGGCGCCTACGAGCAGTACTTC. It yields the protein CASSSGAYEQYF. Drawing the rest from reference TRBV28 and TRBJ2-7, the complete variable domain is DVKVTQSSRYLVKRTGEKVFLECVQDMDHENMFWYRQDPGLGLRLIYFSYDVKMKEKGDIPEGYSVSREKKERFSLILESASTNQTSMYLCASSSGAYEQYFGPGTRLTVT.

V is TRBV5-1 and J is TRBJ2-7, with a tentative D call TRBD1 (6 bases). The germline V and J ends were trimmed by 0 bases and 1 base, with 11 bases remaining between them. The CDR3 has 15 residues. Germline V gene data show CDR1 as SGHRS and CDR2 as YFSETQ. The CDR3 nucleotides read TGCGCCAGCAGCTTGGAATGGACAGCTTCCTACGAGCAGTACTTC. It translates to CASSLEWTASYEQYF.

The chain links TRBV2 to TRBJ2-5; TRBD1 aligns across 11 bases. Germline assignment: CDR1 SNHLY and CDR2 FYNNEI. V lost 4 bases to trimming and J lost 4 bases; unmatched junction nucleotides: 2. There are 14 residues in the CDR3. The CDR3 nucleotides read TGTGCCAGCAGTGGGGACAGGGGGATAGAGACCCAGTACTTC. It encodes CASSGDRGIETQYF.

CDR3 amino acids: CASSLGTVVFF. In DNA, the CDR3 is TGTGCCAGCAGCCTCGGGACAGTTGTGTTCTTC. This sequence joins TRBV11-2 and TRBJ2-1; TRBD1 matches 7 bases. Germline CDR1 reads SGHAT; CDR2 reads FQNNGV. The CDR3 consists of 11 residues. Germline trimming cut 5 bases from V and 15 bases from J; bases unmatched to any gene: 7.

This sequence joins TRBV27 and TRBJ2-7, with TRBD2 as a possible D gene (6 bases). Trimming shortened V by 3 bases and J by 1 base, and 13 bases separated the two germline ends. This CDR3 has 15 residues. Germline-derived CDR1 and CDR2 are MNHEY and SMNVEV (reference sequence). CDR3: CASSLVRGGSYEQYF. The CDR3 nucleotides are TGTGCCAGCAGTTTGGTCCGGGGAGGATCCTACGAGCAGTACTTC.

The J gene is TRBJ1-1, the V gene TRBV18, with D tentatively TRBD1 (6 bases). The CDR3 loop spans 14 amino acids. Germline assignment: CDR1 KGHSH and CDR2 LQKENI. V lost 1 base, J lost 5 bases, and 11 bases lay in between. CDR3 region: CASSPLQGRTEAFF. In DNA, the CDR3 is TGTGCCAGCTCACCACTCCAGGGGAGAACTGAAGCTTTCTTT.

For the CDR3, the DNA is TGTGCCAGCCAAGGGGAAGTCGGCGGGGAGCTGTTTTTT. Amino acids: CASQGEVGGELFF. V gene TRBV11-3 combines with J gene TRBJ2-2, with D perhaps matching TRBD1 (5 bases). From germline, CDR1 is SGHNT and CDR2 YENEEA. V was pared by 8 bases and J by 7 bases, with 14 bases between. CDR3 size: 13 residues.

The chain is built from TRBV27 and TRBJ1-1; D is unresolved. CDR1 is MNHEY, CDR2 SMNVEV, per germline (reference sequence). V lost 4 bases, J lost 0 bases, and 6 bases lay in between. CDR3 length: 13 amino acids. The CDR3 bases are TGTGCCAGCAGTTCGCAGGTGAACACTGAAGCTTTCTTT. It specifies CASSSQVNTEAFF.

The CDR3: CASSHKGQGLGELFF. CDR3 sequence (DNA): TGTGCCAGCAGCCACAAAGGCCAGGGTCTAGGGGAGCTGTTTTTT. The J gene is TRBJ2-2, the V gene TRBV14; possibly TRBD1 for D (5 bases). CDR3 length: 15 amino acids. Looked up from germline, CDR1 is SGHDN and CDR2 is FVKESK. V was cut by 3 bases and J by 8 bases, with 16 bases left in between.

This clone was seen a handful of times. The V call is TRBV7-8, the J call TRBJ1-5, with no clear D. The CDR3 runs 12 residues. CDR1 is SGHVS, CDR2 FQNEAQ, per germline. Trimming left V 2 bases short and J 9 bases short, with 8 bases between. Written as DNA, the CDR3 is TGTGCCAGCAGCTTAACACGGGGGCCCCAGCATTTT. As protein: CASSLTRGPQHF.

The V and J genes are TRBV12-5 and TRBJ2-1; 10 bases are a match to TRBD2. CDR3 length: 14 amino acids. Germline CDR1 reads LGHNT; CDR2 reads FRNRAP. The V gene end was trimmed by 6 bases and the J gene end by 5 bases; junction bases not matched to a gene: 4. CDR3 in DNA: TGTGCTAGTGGGAGGAGCGGGGGGGACAATGAGCAGTTCTTC. Translated, it gives CASGRSGGDNEQFF.

This clone was seen repeatedly, ten times or more. This sequence joins TRBV25-1 and TRBJ1-2; TRBD1 might be the D (6 bases). Germline lookup yields CDR1 MGHDK and CDR2 SYGVNS. With 8 bases removed from V and 4 bases from J, the gap between germline ends came to 26 bases. The CDR3 spans 17 residues. The CDR3 reads CASESSYTGSYGYGYTF. CDR3 DNA: TGTGCCAGCGAGTCAAGCTATACAGGGTCTTATGGCTATGGCTACACCTTC.

The chain has TRBV5-1 and TRBJ1-5; possibly TRBD1 for D (6 bases). V lost 3 bases and J lost 5, with 9 bases in between. Germline V CDR1 and CDR2: SGHRS, YFSETQ. This CDR3 spans 13 amino acids. For the CDR3, the DNA is TGCGCCAGCAGCTCAGGGGTCGATCAGCCCCAGCATTTT. Protein sequence: CASSSGVDQPQHF. Based on the CDR3 plus reference TRBV5-1 and TRBJ1-5, the full variable domain is KAGVTQTPRYLIKTRGQQVTLSCSPISGHRSVSWYQQTPGQGLQFLFEYFSETQRNKGNFPGRFSGRQFSNSRSEMNVSTLELGDSALYLCASSSGVDQPQHFGDGTRLSIL.

J is TRBJ1-1 and V is TRBV28; D unresolved. The CDR3 totals 16 residues. Trimming took 5 bases from V and 2 from J, leaving 18 bases between them. Germline CDR1 and CDR2: MDHEN and SYDVKM. The CDR3 spells CASSPPLPNRNTEAFF. The CDR3 DNA reads as TGTGCCAGCAGTCCCCCACTCCCGAACCGCAACACTGAAGCTTTCTTT.

This clone was observed a single time. The gene calls are TRBV7-9 and TRBJ1-1; D possibly corresponds to TRBD1 (5 bases). Germline assignment: CDR1 SEHNR and CDR2 FQNEAQ (reference sequence). Trimming stripped 4 bases from V and 1 base from J, with 13 bases between. The CDR3 contains 15 residues. The CDR3 spells CASSSPLTENTEAFF. The CDR3 DNA reads as TGTGCCAGCAGCTCGCCACTGACAGAGAACACTGAAGCTTTCTTT.

V and J are TRBV19 and TRBJ1-3, with a tentative D call TRBD1 (5 bases). The CDR3 has 16 amino acids. Germline-derived CDR1 and CDR2 are LNHDA and SQIVND (reference sequence). V gave up 6 bases and J gave up 5 bases, with 20 bases separating them. In DNA, the CDR3 is TGTGCCAGTAGAGCCGTCTTCTCGGCAGGGCGAAACACCATATATTTT. Encoded protein: CASRAVFSAGRNTIYF. The full variable domain, its missing parts supplied by reference TRBV19 and TRBJ1-3, is DGGITQSPKYLFRKEGQNVTLSCEQNLNHDAMYWYRQDPGQGLRLIYYSQIVNDFQKGDIAEGYSVSREKKESFPLTVTSAQKNPTAFYLCASRAVFSAGRNTIYFGEGSWLTVV.

J is TRBJ2-1 and V is TRBV6-2 or TRBV6-3, with no clear D. There are 13 residues in the CDR3. CDR1 and CDR2 (germline): MNHEY, SVGEGT. V was clipped by 6 bases and J by 12 bases, with 18 bases between them. In DNA form, the CDR3 reads TGTGCCAGCAGCCCTACCCGCTCAACGGGGCAGTTCTTC. This encodes CASSPTRSTGQFF.

The V and J genes are TRBV5-1 and TRBJ2-1; weak D call: TRBD1 (5 bases). The CDR3 is 13 residues long. V was trimmed by 4 bases and J by 5 bases, leaving 10 bases between them. Germline values: CDR1 SGHRS, CDR2 YFSETQ. The CDR3 spells CASSLDRNNEQFF. CDR3 DNA: TGCGCCAGCAGCCTAGACAGAAACAATGAGCAGTTCTTC.

The chain recombines TRBV14 with TRBJ2-2, with a weak D call TRBD2 (6 bases). Trimming took off 4 bases at V and 0 bases at J, with 15 bases between the two ends. The CDR3 covers 17 residues. The germline CDR1 and CDR2 sequences are SGHDN and FVKESK. This chain's CDR3 is CASSPLGRETNTGELFF. The CDR3 nucleotides are TGTGCCAGCAGCCCCCTGGGGCGGGAAACGAACACCGGGGAGCTGTTTTTT.

The chain recombines TRBV7-2 with TRBJ1-4; no firm D call. Germline CDR1 reads SGHTA; CDR2 reads FQGNSA. Deletions cut 5 bases from V and 4 bases from J, with 14 bases between. The CDR3 has 15 amino acids. The CDR3 region is CASSPALAVNEKLFF. The CDR3 DNA reads as TGTGCCAGCAGCCCCGCCCTTGCAGTTAATGAAAAACTGTTTTTT.

V gene TRBV28 combines with J gene TRBJ2-5; the match to TRBD1 covers 9 bases. V dropped 6 bases and J dropped 5; count of bases not matched to a gene: 10. CDR1 and CDR2 (germline): MDHEN, SYDVKM. The CDR3 spans 15 residues. The CDR3 DNA reads as TGTGCCAGCAGGCAGCCGGGACAGGGTATGGAGACCCAGTACTTC. Its protein product is CASRQPGQGMETQYF.

This clone occurred a few times. V and J are TRBV19 and TRBJ1-2, with D possibly matching TRBD1 (6 bases). There are 15 residues in the CDR3. The germline CDR1 and CDR2 sequences are LNHDA and SQIVND (reference sequence). With 1 base removed from V and 6 bases from J, the gap between germline ends came to 15 bases. The CDR3 nucleotides read TGTGCCAGTAGTATAGTAAACAGGGAAGGTCATGGCTACACCTTC. Its translation: CASSIVNREGHGYTF.

The V and J genes are TRBV19 and TRBJ1-5; D not resolved. The CDR3 extends over 12 amino acids. The V gene's germline CDR1 is LNHDA and CDR2 SQIVND (reference sequence). The germline V and J ends were trimmed by 3 bases and 6 bases, with 6 bases remaining between them. The CDR3 nucleotides are TGTGCCAGTAGTATCGGGAGTCAGCCCCAGCATTTT. Its protein product is CASSIGSQPQHF.

The V and J genes are TRBV24-1 and TRBJ2-7; TRBD2 agrees at 7 bases. The CDR3 length is 15 residues. Per germline, CDR1 KGHDR and CDR2 SFDVKD. After removal of 8 bases from V and 0 bases from J, the junction contained 9 bases not matched to a gene. The CDR3 DNA is TGTGCCACCACCTGGGGGGGATTCGGCTCCTACGAGCAGTACTTC. It yields the protein CATTWGGFGSYEQYF.